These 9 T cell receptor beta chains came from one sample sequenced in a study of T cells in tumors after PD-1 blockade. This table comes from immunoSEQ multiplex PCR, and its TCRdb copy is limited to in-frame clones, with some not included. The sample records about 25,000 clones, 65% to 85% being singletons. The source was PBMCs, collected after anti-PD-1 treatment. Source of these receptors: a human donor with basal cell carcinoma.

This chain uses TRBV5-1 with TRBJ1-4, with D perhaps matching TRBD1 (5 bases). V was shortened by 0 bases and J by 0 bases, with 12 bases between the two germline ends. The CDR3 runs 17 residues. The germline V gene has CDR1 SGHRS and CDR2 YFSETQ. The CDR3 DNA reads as TGCGCCAGCAGCTTGGATAGGGGACCTGCAACTAATGAAAAACTGTTTTTT. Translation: CASSLDRGPATNEKLFF.

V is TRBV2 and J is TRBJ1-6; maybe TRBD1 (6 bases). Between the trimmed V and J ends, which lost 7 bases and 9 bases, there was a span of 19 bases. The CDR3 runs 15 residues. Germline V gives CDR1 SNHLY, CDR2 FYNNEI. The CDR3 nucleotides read TGTGCCAGCACAGGGGACATCGGGATTGGTTCACCCCTCCACTTT. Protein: CASTGDIGIGSPLHF.

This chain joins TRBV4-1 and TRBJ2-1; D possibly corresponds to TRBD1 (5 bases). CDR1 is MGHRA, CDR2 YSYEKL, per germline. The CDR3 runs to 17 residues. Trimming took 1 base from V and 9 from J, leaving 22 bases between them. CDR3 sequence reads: CASSQGPQGSLGGEQFF. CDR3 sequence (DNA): TGCGCCAGCAGCCAAGGTCCCCAGGGATCTTTAGGTGGTGAGCAGTTCTTC.

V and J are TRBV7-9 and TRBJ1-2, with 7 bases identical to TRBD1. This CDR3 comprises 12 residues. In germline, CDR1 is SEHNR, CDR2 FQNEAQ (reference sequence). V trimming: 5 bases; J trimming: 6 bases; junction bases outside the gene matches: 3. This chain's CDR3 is CASSQTGDGYTF. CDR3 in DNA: TGTGCCAGCAGCCAAACAGGGGATGGCTACACCTTC.

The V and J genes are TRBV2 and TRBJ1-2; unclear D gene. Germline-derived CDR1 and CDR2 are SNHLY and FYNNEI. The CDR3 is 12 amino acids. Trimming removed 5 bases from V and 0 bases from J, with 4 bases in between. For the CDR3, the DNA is TGTGCCAGCAGTCCAGCTAACTATGGCTACACCTTC. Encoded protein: CASSPANYGYTF. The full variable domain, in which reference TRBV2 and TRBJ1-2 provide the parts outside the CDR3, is EPEVTQTPSHQVTQMGQEVILRCVPISNHLYFYWYRQILGQKVEFLVSFYNNEISEKSEIFDDQFSVERPDGSNFTLKIRSTKLEDSAMYFCASSPANYGYTFGSGTRLTVV.

DNA for the CDR3: TGTGCCAGCAGCTTGGGAGACCGTGACGCTTTCTTT. This encodes CASSLGDRDAFF. The rearrangement uses TRBV5-6 and TRBJ1-1; D unclear. From germline, CDR1 is SGHDT and CDR2 YYEEEE. Trimming took off 0 bases at V and 11 bases at J, with 11 bases between the two ends. This CDR3 has 12 residues.

The CDR3: CASSVDPRNQGEQYF. In DNA form, the CDR3 reads TGTGCCAGCAGCGTAGACCCGAGGAACCAAGGAGAGCAGTACTTC. The V and J genes are TRBV9 and TRBJ2-7; D call uncertain. This CDR3 comprises 15 residues. The V gene's germline CDR1 is SGDLS and CDR2 YYNGEE. V lost 0 bases and J 7 bases, leaving 17 bases between the germline ends.

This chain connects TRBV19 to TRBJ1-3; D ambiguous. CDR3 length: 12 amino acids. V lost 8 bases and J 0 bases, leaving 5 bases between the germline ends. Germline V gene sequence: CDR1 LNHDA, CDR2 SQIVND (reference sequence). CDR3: CASLSSGNTIYF. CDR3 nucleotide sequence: TGTGCCAGTTTAAGCTCTGGAAACACCATATATTTT.

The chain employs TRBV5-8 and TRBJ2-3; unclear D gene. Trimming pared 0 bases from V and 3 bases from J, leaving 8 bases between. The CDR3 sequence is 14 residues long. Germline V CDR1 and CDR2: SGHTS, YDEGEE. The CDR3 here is CASSLDRGTDTQYF. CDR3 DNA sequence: TGTGCCAGCAGCTTGGACCGTGGGACAGATACGCAGTATTTT.